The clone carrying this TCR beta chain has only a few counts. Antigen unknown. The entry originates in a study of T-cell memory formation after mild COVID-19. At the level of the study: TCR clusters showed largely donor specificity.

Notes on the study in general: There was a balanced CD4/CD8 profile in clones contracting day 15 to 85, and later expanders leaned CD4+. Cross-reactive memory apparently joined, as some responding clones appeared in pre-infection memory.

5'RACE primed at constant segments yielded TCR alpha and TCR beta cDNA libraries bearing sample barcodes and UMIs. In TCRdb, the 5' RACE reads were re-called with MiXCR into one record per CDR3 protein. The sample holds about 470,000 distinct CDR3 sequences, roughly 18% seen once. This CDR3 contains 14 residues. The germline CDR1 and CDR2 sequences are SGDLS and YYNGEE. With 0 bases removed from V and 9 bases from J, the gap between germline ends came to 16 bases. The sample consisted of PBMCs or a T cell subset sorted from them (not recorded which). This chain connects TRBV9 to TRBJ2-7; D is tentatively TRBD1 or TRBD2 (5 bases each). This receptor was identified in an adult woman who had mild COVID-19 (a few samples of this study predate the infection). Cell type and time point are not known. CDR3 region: CASSVEGTGGGQYF. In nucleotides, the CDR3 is TGTGCCAGCAGCGTAGAAGGCACAGGAGGCGGGCAGTACTTC.